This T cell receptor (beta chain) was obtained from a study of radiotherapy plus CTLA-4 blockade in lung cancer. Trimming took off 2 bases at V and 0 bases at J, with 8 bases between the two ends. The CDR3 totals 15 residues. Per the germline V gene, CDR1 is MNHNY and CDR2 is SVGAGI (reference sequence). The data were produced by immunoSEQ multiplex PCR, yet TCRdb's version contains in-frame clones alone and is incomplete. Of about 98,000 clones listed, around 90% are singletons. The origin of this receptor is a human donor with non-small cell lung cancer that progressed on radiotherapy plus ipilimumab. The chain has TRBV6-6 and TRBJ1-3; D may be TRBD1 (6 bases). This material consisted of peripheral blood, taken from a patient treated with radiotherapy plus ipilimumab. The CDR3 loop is CASSYGGISGNTIYF. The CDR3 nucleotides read TGTGCCAGCAGTTACGGGGGCATCTCTGGAAACACCATATATTTT.